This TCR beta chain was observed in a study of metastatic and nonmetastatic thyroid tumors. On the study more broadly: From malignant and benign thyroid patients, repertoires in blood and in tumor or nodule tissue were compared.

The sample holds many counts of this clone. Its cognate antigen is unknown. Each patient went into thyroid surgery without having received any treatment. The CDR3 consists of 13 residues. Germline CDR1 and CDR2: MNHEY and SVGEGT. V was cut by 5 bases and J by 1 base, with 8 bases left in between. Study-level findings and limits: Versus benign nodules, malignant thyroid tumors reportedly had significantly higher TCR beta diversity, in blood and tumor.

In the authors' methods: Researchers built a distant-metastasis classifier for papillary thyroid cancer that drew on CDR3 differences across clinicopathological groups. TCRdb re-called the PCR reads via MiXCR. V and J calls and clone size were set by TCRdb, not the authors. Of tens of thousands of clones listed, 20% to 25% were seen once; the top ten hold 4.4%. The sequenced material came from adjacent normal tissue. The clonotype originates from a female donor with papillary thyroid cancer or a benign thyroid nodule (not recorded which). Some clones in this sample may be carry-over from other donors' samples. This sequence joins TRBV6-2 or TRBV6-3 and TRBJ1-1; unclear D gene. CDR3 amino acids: CASSPSGNTEAFF. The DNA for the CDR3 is TGTGCCAGCAGTCCCTCAGGGAACACTGAAGCTTTCTTT.